Below, 31 T cell receptor beta chains from the same sample are listed, as sequenced in a study of CD8+CD57+ T cells in acquired aplastic anemia. The authors sequenced patients whose flow cytometry had shown CD8+CD57+ cell expansion. The TCR beta profiling, which covered VDJ combination and CDR3 sequence, was carried out using genomic DNA as the template. TCRdb reprocessed the reads via MiXCR and lists one record per CDR3 protein. The sample holds under 200,000 distinct CDR3 sequences, less than 60% seen once. Input material: sorted CD4+, CD8+, or CD8+CD57+ T cells (not recorded which) from PBMCs. Source of these receptors: a human donor with aplastic anemia.

This clonotype was seen repeatedly, ten times or more. V and J are TRBV27 and TRBJ1-6; the D is unclear. This CDR3 region has 15 residues. V lost 0 bases, J lost 6 bases, and 9 bases lay in between. The germline V gene encodes CDR1 MNHEY and CDR2 SMNVEV (reference sequence). DNA of the CDR3: TGTGCCAGCAGTTTATCAGAGAGAGCTAATTCACCCCTCCACTTT. Translation gives CASSLSERANSPLHF.

The chain carries TRBV15 and TRBJ2-3; TRBD1 aligns across 9 bases. Per the germline V gene, CDR1 is LNHNV and CDR2 is YYDKDF (reference sequence). CDR3 length equals 16 residues. The V and J ends lost 1 base and 3 bases, in that order; junction bases with no gene match: 5. The CDR3, as DNA: TGTGCCACCAGCAGAGGAGAGACAGGGGGGACAGATACGCAGTATTTT. The encoded protein is CATSRGETGGTDTQYF.

This chain joins TRBV15 and TRBJ1-6; 10 bases are a match to TRBD1. The V gene end was trimmed by 1 base and the J gene end by 10 bases; junction bases not matched to a gene: 1. There are 14 residues in the CDR3. Germline V gene lookup returns CDR1 LNHNV and CDR2 YYDKDF (reference sequence). The CDR3 sequence is CATSRGGQGSPLHF. The CDR3 bases are TGTGCCACCAGCAGAGGGGGACAGGGGTCACCCCTCCACTTT.

The CDR3 nucleotides are TGTGCCAGCAGCTTCCACCACAGTACCTACAATGAGCAGTTCTTC. The encoded protein is CASSFHHSTYNEQFF. The gene calls are TRBV11-1 and TRBJ2-1, with D uncertain. The CDR3 is made up of 15 amino acids. V lost 3 bases and J 2 bases, leaving 11 bases between the germline ends. Germline CDR1 reads SGHAT; CDR2 reads FQDESV (reference sequence).

V gene TRBV6-2 or TRBV6-3 combines with J gene TRBJ1-5; 7 bases align to TRBD1. V gave up 4 bases and J gave up 7 bases; unmatched junction bases: 7. This CDR3 spans 14 amino acids. Germline V CDR1 and CDR2: MNHEY, SVGEGT. In DNA form, the CDR3 reads TGTGCCAGCAGTTGGCGACAGGGCCGACAGCCCCAGCATTTT. It encodes CASSWRQGRQPQHF.

This clonotype was seen just once. This rearrangement joins TRBV7-2 to TRBJ2-7, with 10 bases identical to TRBD1. Germline values: CDR1 SGHTA, CDR2 FQGNSA. This CDR3 is built from 15 residues. J gave up 6 bases and V 6 bases, and 11 bases lay outside the gene matches. CDR3 sequence: CASSARTGGVGEQYF. CDR3 DNA sequence: TGTGCCAGCAGTGCTAGGACAGGGGGTGTCGGCGAGCAGTACTTC. Using reference TRBV7-2 and TRBJ2-7 for the parts outside the CDR3, the full variable domain is GAGVSQSPSNKVTEKGKDVELRCDPISGHTALYWYRQSLGQGLEFLIYFQGNSAPDKSGLPSDRFSAERTGGSVSTLTIQRTQQEDSAVYLCASSARTGGVGEQYFGPGTRLTVT.

Ten or more counts support this clonotype. Written as DNA, the CDR3 is TGTGCCAGCAGCCGGAACACCGGGGAGCTGTTTTTT. Translating gives CASSRNTGELFF. The rearrangement joins TRBV27 to TRBJ2-2; D unresolved. The length of the CDR3 is 12 residues. The V gene's germline CDR1 is MNHEY and CDR2 SMNVEV (reference sequence). Trimming shortened V by 6 bases and J by 1 base, and 3 bases separated the two germline ends.

The CDR3 protein is CASSMVADTQYF. Written as DNA, the CDR3 is TGTGCCAGTAGTATGGTAGCAGATACGCAGTATTTT. The chain combines TRBV19 with TRBJ2-3; D uncertain. Germline CDR1 and CDR2: LNHDA and SQIVND (reference sequence). CDR3 length: 12 residues. The V end lost 3 bases, the J end lost 4 bases, and 5 bases lay between the germline ends.

Ten or more counts support this clonotype. V and J are TRBV10-3 and TRBJ1-6; the D gene is possibly TRBD1 (6 bases). CDR3 size: 16 residues. The germline V and J ends were trimmed by 2 bases and 5 bases, with 13 bases remaining between them. Germline V gene sequence: CDR1 ENHRY, CDR2 SYGVKD. The CDR3 DNA is TGTGCCATCAGTGAGGGGAGGGGGATAAATAATTCACCCCTCCACTTT. Translation gives CAISEGRGINNSPLHF.

Ten or more counts support this clonotype. The chain links TRBV29-1 to TRBJ2-1; D is perhaps TRBD1 (6 bases). CDR3 size: 15 residues. The V end lost 1 base, the J end lost 3 bases, and 13 bases lay between the germline ends. Germline CDR1 SQVTM, CDR2 ANQGSEA. CDR3 nucleotide sequence: TGCAGCGTTGAAGGAGGGCAGGGGATCTACAATGAGCAGTTCTTC. It encodes CSVEGGQGIYNEQFF.

The chain joins TRBV28 to TRBJ2-7, with 8 bases that match TRBD2. CDR3 length: 14 residues. The V gene's germline CDR1 is MDHEN and CDR2 SYDVKM. V dropped 11 bases and J dropped 1; count of bases not matched to a gene: 10. This CDR3 is CAAGGKGSSYEQYF. In DNA, the CDR3 is TGTGCCGCGGGGGGAAAGGGGTCTTCCTACGAGCAGTACTTC. The full variable domain, its missing parts supplied by reference TRBV28 and TRBJ2-7, is DVKVTQSSRYLVKRTGEKVFLECVQDMDHENMFWYRQDPGLGLRLIYFSYDVKMKEKGDIPEGYSVSREKKERFSLILESASTNQTSMYLCAAGGKGSSYEQYFGPGTRLTVT.

The chain uses TRBV30 and TRBJ1-4, with a possible D match to TRBD1 (5 bases). The CDR3 totals 13 residues. CDR1 GTSNPN and CDR2 SVGIG come from the germline V gene (reference sequence). Written as DNA, the CDR3 is TGTGGGGGGACGGTAGCAAATAATGAAAAACTGTTTTTT. Amino acid sequence: CGGTVANNEKLFF.

This clonotype appeared a few times. J is TRBJ2-7 and V is TRBV29-1; 7 bases are a match to TRBD1. J was trimmed by 2 bases and V by 0 bases; bases with no gene match: 4. Germline-derived CDR1 and CDR2 are SQVTM and ANQGSEA. This CDR3 comprises 14 residues. CDR3 region: CSVEDRDSTYEQYF. CDR3 DNA sequence: TGCAGCGTTGAAGACCGGGACAGCACCTACGAGCAGTACTTC.

The table lists this clonotype with many counts. This chain connects TRBV10-1 to TRBJ2-3, with 10 bases aligning to TRBD2. V gave up 7 bases and J gave up 0 bases; unmatched junction bases: 10. This CDR3 spans 17 amino acids. The germline V gene encodes CDR1 WNHNN and CDR2 SYGVQD (reference sequence). This chain's CDR3 is CASTGQREGLSTDTQYF. CDR3 DNA sequence: TGCGCCAGCACGGGACAGCGGGAGGGCCTTAGCACAGATACGCAGTATTTT.

This clonotype was found many times. This chain joins TRBV29-1 and TRBJ1-1; maybe TRBD1 (6 bases). Germline V gene data show CDR1 as SQVTM and CDR2 as ANQGSEA. The CDR3 loop spans 10 amino acids. V shed 4 bases and J shed 12 bases, with 12 bases lying between them. This CDR3 is CSVAWGRTFF. Written as DNA, the CDR3 is TGCAGCGTTGCGTGGGGGCGAACTTTCTTT.

This clonotype occurred many times. The chain couples TRBV30 to TRBJ2-7, with D unclear. Looked up from germline, CDR1 is GTSNPN and CDR2 is SVGIG (reference sequence). Trimming took 2 bases from V and 3 from J, leaving 11 bases between them. This CDR3 region has 13 residues. The CDR3: CAWSTERLYEQYF. CDR3 bases: TGTGCCTGGAGTACAGAACGTCTCTACGAGCAGTACTTC.

Regarding this clonotype: The CDR3 end shows no conserved phenylalanine or tryptophan, and so a read error is likely. The limits of the CDR3 on the DNA are not certain, so only TCRdb's listed CDR3 is given. This chain joins TRBV9 and TRBJ2-2. CDR1 is SGDLS, CDR2 YYNGEE, per germline. Including both end residues, the CDR3 is 14 amino acids long. The CDR3 protein is CASSVSRLTGELSS.

In this sample, this clonotype turned up many times. This chain joins TRBV20-1 and TRBJ2-1; D ambiguous. The CDR3 extends over 14 amino acids. The germline V gene has CDR1 DFQATT and CDR2 SNEGSKA (reference sequence). The V and J ends lost 2 bases and 0 bases respectively, with 8 bases between them. As DNA, the CDR3 is TGCAGTGCTAGACTGCAAGACTCCTACAATGAGCAGTTCTTC. Protein product: CSARLQDSYNEQFF.

There are many counts of this clonotype. V and J are TRBV5-4 and TRBJ2-1, with 7 bases lining up with TRBD1. This CDR3 is built from 13 residues. Trimming cost V 0 bases and J 8 bases; bases outside gene matches: 2. Germline CDR1 and CDR2: SGHNT and YYREEE (reference sequence). The CDR3 spells CASSLDRGDEQFF. CDR3 coding DNA: TGTGCCAGCAGCTTGGACAGGGGTGATGAGCAGTTCTTC.

The V call is TRBV7-6, the J call TRBJ2-3; 8 positions match TRBD2. CDR3 size: 14 residues. From germline, CDR1 is SGHVS and CDR2 FNYEAQ. Trimming took 5 bases from V and 1 from J; bases not matched to a gene: 2. The CDR3 bases are TGTGCCAGCAGCCCGACTAGCGGCACAGATACGCAGTATTTT. Translation gives CASSPTSGTDTQYF.

This clonotype was seen ten or more times. This sequence joins TRBV20-1 and TRBJ2-1; D is perhaps TRBD1 or TRBD2 (5 bases each). This CDR3 is 15 amino acids long. Looked up from germline, CDR1 is DFQATT and CDR2 is SNEGSKA (reference sequence). V lost 3 bases, J lost 3 bases, and 15 bases lay in between. The CDR3 reads CSASGTPDRYNEQFF. CDR3 in DNA: TGCAGTGCTAGCGGGACCCCAGATCGCTACAATGAGCAGTTCTTC.

This chain connects TRBV7-9 to TRBJ2-7; tentatively, D is TRBD2 (6 bases). Germline CDR1 SEHNR, CDR2 FQNEAQ (reference sequence). CDR3 length equals 15 residues. V dropped 5 bases and J dropped 3 bases, with 17 bases sitting between them. The CDR3 DNA reads TGTGCCAGCAGCCCCCGGGGTGGGCGGGGCTACGAGCAGTACTTC. Translation gives CASSPRGGRGYEQYF.

The chain is built from TRBV28 and TRBJ1-4, with 8 bases identical to TRBD1. Germline V gene lookup returns CDR1 MDHEN and CDR2 SYDVKM. This CDR3 has 14 amino acids. Trimming removed 8 bases from V and 8 bases from J; junction bases left unmatched: 10. CDR3 amino acids: CASGAGGLWEKLFF. The CDR3 nucleotides are TGTGCCAGCGGCGCAGGGGGCTTGTGGGAAAAACTGTTTTTT.

The V call is TRBV10-2, the J call TRBJ1-6, with a weak D call TRBD1 (6 bases). The ends were cut back, 3 bases at V and 15 bases at J, with 12 bases in the middle. This CDR3 is built from 12 residues. Germline V lookup: CDR1 WSHSY, CDR2 SAAADI. The CDR3 spells CASSDTRQDLHF. Here the CDR3 DNA reads TGCGCCAGCAGTGATACAAGACAGGACCTCCACTTT.

The rearrangement joins TRBV12-3 or TRBV12-4 to TRBJ2-5, with D possibly matching TRBD2 (6 bases). The CDR3 sequence is 16 residues long. The germline V and J ends were trimmed by 4 bases and 3 bases, with 18 bases remaining between them. The CDR3, as DNA: TGTGCCAGCAGTTCTGCCCGGGAGTATGTTGAAGAGACCCAGTACTTC. This gives the protein CASSSAREYVEETQYF.

This clonotype has ten or more counts. V is TRBV9 and J is TRBJ2-5; D gene ambiguous. V lost 0 bases and J 2 bases, leaving 8 bases between the germline ends. This CDR3 has 14 amino acids. The germline CDR1 and CDR2 sequences are SGDLS and YYNGEE. This CDR3 reads CASSVGAGQETQYF. The CDR3 DNA sequence: TGTGCCAGCAGCGTAGGGGCAGGTCAAGAGACCCAGTACTTC.

This clonotype was found a few times. The genes are TRBV18 and TRBJ1-1; D call uncertain. CDR1 and CDR2 (germline): KGHSH, LQKENI. Trimming removed 3 bases from V and 4 bases from J, with 9 bases in between. The length of the CDR3 is 13 residues. CDR3 sequence: CASSPERVTEAFF. DNA for the CDR3: TGTGCCAGCTCACCCGAACGAGTCACTGAAGCTTTCTTT.

This clonotype came up many times. This chain uses TRBV7-9 with TRBJ2-3; D ambiguous. Germline assignment: CDR1 SEHNR and CDR2 FQNEAQ (reference sequence). CDR3 length: 12 residues. Trimming took off 5 bases at V and 4 bases at J, with 7 bases between the two ends. CDR3 in amino acids: CASSPYADTQYF. The CDR3 nucleotides are TGTGCCAGCAGCCCTTATGCAGATACGCAGTATTTT. Full variable domain (missing parts from reference TRBV7-9 and TRBJ2-3): DTGVSQNPRHKITKRGQNVTFRCDPISEHNRLYWYRQTLGQGPEFLTYFQNEAQLEKSRLLSDRFSAERPKGSFSTLEIQRTEQGDSAMYLCASSPYADTQYFGPGTRLTVL.

This clonotype occurred many times. The V gene is TRBV30, the J gene TRBJ1-5; no clear D gene. Trimming left V 4 bases short and J 4 bases short, with 11 bases between. This CDR3 spans 13 amino acids. Germline lookup yields CDR1 GTSNPN and CDR2 SVGIG (reference sequence). CDR3 loop: CAWTLGMNQPQHF. In DNA form, the CDR3 reads TGTGCCTGGACCCTAGGGATGAATCAGCCCCAGCATTTT.

V and J are TRBV25-1 and TRBJ2-1, with 8 bases fitting TRBD1. With 1 base clipped from V and 0 bases from J, the junction kept 5 bases outside the gene matches. Germline CDR1 is MGHDK and CDR2 is SYGVNS. The length of the CDR3 is 17 residues. The DNA of the CDR3 is TGTGCCAGCAGTGAATTCGGGACAGGAAGCTCCTACAATGAGCAGTTCTTC. Translating gives CASSEFGTGSSYNEQFF.

The J gene is TRBJ1-6, the V gene TRBV11-1; the match to TRBD1 covers 9 bases. V dropped 4 bases and J dropped 5; count of bases not matched to a gene: 9. The CDR3 length is 17 residues. The germline CDR1 and CDR2 sequences are SGHAT and FQDESV (reference sequence). As DNA, the CDR3 is TGTGCCAGCAGCTACAGCCTAGGACAGGGGCATAATTCACCCCTCCACTTT. It yields the protein CASSYSLGQGHNSPLHF.